This T cell receptor (beta chain) was sequenced in a study of STAT5B mutations in CD4+ large granular lymphocyte leukemia. The protocol was immunoSEQ multiplex PCR, while the TCRdb copy is restricted to in-frame clones and leaves out a portion. Of fewer than 40,000 clones listed, over 65% are singletons. The CDR3 consists of 12 residues. Trimming at V came to 6 bases and at J to 5 bases, leaving 3 bases not matched to a gene. Germline V gene data show CDR1 as MGHDK and CDR2 as SYGVNS. The specimen sequenced was CD4+ T cells from blood buffy coats. The rearrangement uses TRBV25-1 and TRBJ1-2; 7 bases align to TRBD1. The receptor was isolated from a human donor in good health. CDR3 bases: TGTGCCAGCAGCCTGACAGGGTATGGCTACACCTTC. Amino acids: CASSLTGYGYTF.